The clone carrying this TCR beta chain occurred once. The data stem from a study of graft-versus-host responses after intestinal transplantation. Study context: Following induction with anti-thymocyte globulin, all recipients were given tacrolimus and steroids for two to three years.

The method was immunoSEQ multiplex PCR; TCRdb's version includes in-frame clones alone and lacks a portion of them. The sample has 40,000 to 45,000 clones; about 90% are singletons. V trimming: 7 bases; J trimming: 4 bases; junction bases outside the gene matches: 11. The CDR3 sequence is 17 residues long. CDR1 is SNHLY, CDR2 FYNNEI, per germline. J is TRBJ1-6 and V is TRBV2, with 9 nucleotides matching TRBD1. This TCR came from a human patient who received an intestinal transplant, so some T cells may come from the graft donor. The sample here was PBMCs, taken around 320 days after intestinal transplant. CDR3: CASTGTGSKGYNSPLHF. The CDR3 DNA follows: TGTGCCAGCACCGGGACAGGGAGCAAAGGATATAATTCACCCCTCCACTTT.